Listed below are T cell receptor beta chains from one sample, sequenced in a study of identical twins. TCRdb re-analysed the 5' RACE reads in MiXCR, keeping a single row per CDR3 protein. The data show 200,000 to 250,000 distinct CDR3 sequences, 6.5% to 9% seen once. These data were also reused for a study on yellow fever vaccine responses in identical twins.

The sequenced material came from CD8+ T cells sorted from blood. These receptors were obtained from a woman younger than 35 in good health. The CDR3 runs from the conserved cysteine through the conserved F or W. A D gene is named only where the DNA matches it firmly. Clone sizes are given selectively: once, few, many, or a class where the clone is expanded.

j_gene | d_gene | len | v_gene | abundance | CDR3aa | CDR3nt
TRBJ2-7 | - | 15 | TRBV29-1 | many | CSVEVGMTPSYEQYF | TGCAGCGTTGAAGTGGGAATGACACCCTCCTACGAGCAGTACTTC
TRBJ2-5 | TRBD1 | 14 | TRBV29-1 | few | CSVDPDRGGETQYF | TGCAGCGTCGACCCCGACAGGGGCGGAGAGACCCAGTACTTC
TRBJ2-1 | TRBD2 | 16 | TRBV15 | many | CATSTRERGNLGEQFF | TGTGCCACCAGCACGCGCGAGCGGGGGAACTTAGGTGAGCAGTTCTTC
TRBJ2-1 | TRBD2 | 17 | TRBV4-1 | many | CASSQDHGSGTYNEQFF | TGCGCCAGCAGCCAAGATCATGGTAGCGGGACCTACAATGAGCAGTTCTTC
TRBJ2-1 | - | 13 | TRBV20-1 | many | CSALRTEMDEQFF | TGCAGTGCCCTCCGGACGGAGATGGATGAGCAGTTCTTC
TRBJ2-1 | - | 15 | TRBV28 | many | CASSLLAGRSNEQFF | TGTGCCAGCAGTTTATTGGCAGGGCGGAGTAATGAGCAGTTCTTC
TRBJ2-1 | TRBD2 | 14 | TRBV7-2 | few | CASSLGLAGPREFF | TGTGCCAGCAGCTTAGGACTAGCGGGTCCTAGGGAGTTCTTC
TRBJ2-2 | TRBD1 | 15 | TRBV7-7 | - | CASSLGPGGAGELFF | TGTGCCAGCAGCTTAGGCCCAGGGGGAGCCGGGGAGCTGTTTTTT
TRBJ2-2 | - | 19 | TRBV11-1 | - | CASSLEGQWGIPNTGELFF | TGTGCCAGCAGCTTAGAGGGGCAATGGGGGATTCCCAACACCGGGGAGCTGTTTTTT
TRBJ2-1 | TRBD2 | 17 | TRBV7-2 | - | CASSSSLAGGTYNEQFF | TGTGCCAGCAGCTCAAGTCTAGCGGGAGGGACCTACAATGAGCAGTTCTTC
TRBJ2-7 | - | 14 | TRBV11-3 | - | CASSSRDFIYEQYF | TGTGCCAGCAGCTCCCGGGACTTCATTTACGAGCAGTACTTC
TRBJ2-7 | TRBD1 | 14 | TRBV29-1 | many | CSVVGTGGSYEQYF | TGCAGCGTTGTGGGGACAGGGGGCTCCTACGAGCAGTACTTC
TRBJ1-1 | - | 13 | TRBV5-1 | many | CASSSRGNTEAFF | TGCGCCAGCAGCTCCCGGGGGAACACTGAAGCTTTCTTT
TRBJ1-1 | - | 13 | TRBV12-3/TRBV12-4 | many | CASSPTLNTEAFF | TGTGCCAGCAGTCCTACCTTGAACACTGAAGCTTTCTTT
TRBJ1-6 | - | 12 | TRBV7-6 | few | CASSNYGPPLHF | TGTGCCAGCAGCAACTATGGGCCACCCCTCCACTTT
TRBJ2-3 | - | 12 | TRBV18 | few | CASSSTRHTQYF | TGTGCCAGCTCATCCACTCGCCATACGCAGTATTTT
TRBJ2-1 | TRBD2 | 16 | TRBV11-2 | few | CASSLIAGGPLNEQFF | TGTGCCAGCAGCTTAATAGCGGGGGGTCCTCTCAATGAGCAGTTCTTC
TRBJ2-2 | TRBD2 | 16 | TRBV7-9 | many | CASSPTSGVASGELFF | TGTGCCAGCAGCCCAACTAGCGGGGTTGCCTCCGGGGAGCTGTTTTTT
TRBJ2-1 | - | 16 | TRBV6-5 | - | CASSSPRLDGGDEQFF | TGTGCCAGCAGTTCCCCTAGGCTGGACGGTGGAGATGAGCAGTTCTTC
TRBJ1-1 | - | 13 | TRBV27 | - | CASRIGGDTEAFF | TGTGCCAGCAGAATCGGTGGGGACACTGAAGCTTTCTTT
TRBJ2-7 | - | 14 | TRBV4-1 | many | CASSQVFGSYEQYF | TGCGCCAGCAGCCAAGTCTTCGGTTCCTACGAGCAGTACTTC
TRBJ2-7 | - | 11 | TRBV12-3/TRBV12-4 | - | CASSEKYEQYF | TGTGCCAGCAGTGAAAAGTACGAGCAGTACTTC
TRBJ1-1 | - | 17 | TRBV6-5 | many | CASSYSLQGMGMAEAFF | TGTGCCAGCAGTTACTCTCTCCAGGGAATGGGTATGGCTGAAGCTTTCTTT
TRBJ1-4 | - | 15 | TRBV12-3/TRBV12-4 | many | CASSPTGTRNEKLFF | TGTGCCAGCAGTCCAACCGGGACAAGGAATGAAAAACTGTTTTTT
TRBJ2-1 | - | 14 | TRBV14 | - | CASSQRDLYNEQFF | TGTGCCAGCAGCCAACGGGACTTATACAATGAGCAGTTCTTC
TRBJ2-7 | TRBD2 | 17 | TRBV7-9 | - | CASSSNTGTSGSYEQYF | TGTGCCAGCAGCTCTAACACCGGGACTAGCGGGAGCTACGAGCAGTACTTC
TRBJ2-7 | - | 14 | TRBV20-1 | - | CSARSREPSYEQYF | TGCAGTGCTAGGAGTAGGGAACCCTCCTACGAGCAGTACTTC
TRBJ2-1 | - | 14 | TRBV12-3/TRBV12-4 | many | CASSSGYSGPEQFF | TGTGCCAGCAGTTCGGGGTATAGCGGACCGGAGCAGTTCTTC
TRBJ2-1 | TRBD2 | 15 | TRBV7-2 | many | CASSILAGLYNEQFF | TGTGCCAGCAGCATCCTAGCGGGCCTTTACAATGAGCAGTTCTTC
TRBJ2-5 | - | 12 | TRBV6-5 | many | CATGDTQETQYF | TGTGCCACCGGGGACACCCAAGAGACCCAGTACTTC
TRBJ2-7 | - | 14 | TRBV20-1 | - | CSARDLTRSYEQYF | TGCAGTGCTAGAGATCTGACTCGTTCCTACGAGCAGTACTTC
TRBJ2-3 | TRBD2 | 17 | TRBV3-1 | - | CASSQEWRAGVTDTQYF | TGTGCCAGCAGCCAAGAATGGAGAGCGGGGGTCACAGATACGCAGTATTTT
TRBJ2-3 | - | 15 | TRBV5-1 | - | CASSLEKGEYDTQYF | TGCGCCAGCAGCTTGGAAAAGGGGGAATACGATACGCAGTATTTT